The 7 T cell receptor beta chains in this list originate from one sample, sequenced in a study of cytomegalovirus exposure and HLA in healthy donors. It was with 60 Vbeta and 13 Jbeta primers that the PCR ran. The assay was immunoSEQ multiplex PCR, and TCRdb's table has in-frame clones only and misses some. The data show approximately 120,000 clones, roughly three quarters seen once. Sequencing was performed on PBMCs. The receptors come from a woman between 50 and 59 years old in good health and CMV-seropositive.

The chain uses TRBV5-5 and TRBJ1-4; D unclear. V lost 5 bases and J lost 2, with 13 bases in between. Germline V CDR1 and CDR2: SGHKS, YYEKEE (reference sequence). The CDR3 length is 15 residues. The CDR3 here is CASRRARETNEKLFF. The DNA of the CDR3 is TGTGCCAGCAGACGTGCTAGGGAGACTAATGAAAAACTGTTTTTT. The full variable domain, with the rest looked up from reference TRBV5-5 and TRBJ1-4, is DAGVTQSPTHLIKTRGQQVTLRCSPISGHKSVSWYQQVLGQGPQFIFQYYEKEERGRGNFPDRFSARQFPNYSSELNVNALLLGDSALYLCASRRARETNEKLFFGSGTQLSVL.

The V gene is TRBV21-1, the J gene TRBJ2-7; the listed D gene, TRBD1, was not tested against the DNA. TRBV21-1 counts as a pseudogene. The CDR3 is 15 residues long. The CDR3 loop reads CASSGRKGGAYEQYF. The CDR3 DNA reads TGTGCCAGCAGCGGTCGGAAAGGGGGCGCGTACGAGCAGTACTTC.

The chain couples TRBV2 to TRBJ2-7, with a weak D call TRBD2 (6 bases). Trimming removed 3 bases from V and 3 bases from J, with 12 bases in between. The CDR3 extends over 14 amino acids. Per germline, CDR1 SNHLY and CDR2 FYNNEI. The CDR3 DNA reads TGTGCCAGCAGTGATCTTCCCGGGGGCTACGAGCAGTACTTC. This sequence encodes CASSDLPGGYEQYF.

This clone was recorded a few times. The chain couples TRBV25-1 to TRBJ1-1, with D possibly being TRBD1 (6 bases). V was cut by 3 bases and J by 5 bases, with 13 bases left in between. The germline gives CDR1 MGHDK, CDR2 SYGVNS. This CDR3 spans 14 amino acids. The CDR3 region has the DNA TGTGCCAGCAGTGATAGTACAGGGAGAACTGAAGCTTTCTTT. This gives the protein CASSDSTGRTEAFF. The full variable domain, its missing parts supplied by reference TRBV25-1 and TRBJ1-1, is EADIYQTPRYLVIGTGKKITLECSQTMGHDKMYWYQQDPGMELHLIHYSYGVNSTEKGDLSSESTVSRIRTEHFPLTLESARPSHTSQYLCASSDSTGRTEAFFGQGTRLTVV.

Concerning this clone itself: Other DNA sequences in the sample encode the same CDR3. CDR3 nucleotides: TGCGCCAGCAGCTTGGGGGACAGGGGGGAGACCCAGTACTTC. It codes for CASSLGDRGETQYF. The chain couples TRBV5-1 to TRBJ2-5; 11 nucleotides align to TRBD1. Germline V lookup: CDR1 SGHRS, CDR2 YFSETQ. V lost 0 bases, J lost 5 bases, and 0 bases stayed unmatched. The CDR3 length is 14 residues.

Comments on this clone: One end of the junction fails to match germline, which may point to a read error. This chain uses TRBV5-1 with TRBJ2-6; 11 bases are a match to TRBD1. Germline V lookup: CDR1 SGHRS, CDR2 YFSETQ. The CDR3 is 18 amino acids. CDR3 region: CASSRRTGGASGANGLTF. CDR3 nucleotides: TGCGCCAGCAGCCGCCGGACAGGGGGCGCATCTGGGGCCAACGGCCTGACTTTC.

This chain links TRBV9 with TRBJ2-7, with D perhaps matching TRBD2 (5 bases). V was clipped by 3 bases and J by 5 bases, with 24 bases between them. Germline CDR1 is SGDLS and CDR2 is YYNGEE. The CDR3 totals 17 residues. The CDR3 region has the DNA TGTGCCAGCAGCGCCCACTTGGGAGTTGAGGGTCGAGACGAGCAGTACTTC. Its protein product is CASSAHLGVEGRDEQYF.